These 21 T cell receptor beta chains were all obtained from the same sample, sequenced in a study of blood T cell repertoires in COVID-19. TCRdb keeps only in-frame clones here, not all; method: immunoSEQ multiplex PCR. The sample lists about 52,000 clones, roughly nine tenths occurring once. The source material was peripheral blood. The receptors originated from a man aged 55-75 years with active COVID-19.

The chain employs TRBV18 and TRBJ2-1; 13 bases agree with TRBD2. V lost 5 bases, J lost 0 bases, and 7 bases stayed unmatched. The V gene's germline CDR1 is KGHSH and CDR2 LQKENI. The CDR3 totals 18 residues. The CDR3 loop is CASSEGLAGVGSYNEQFF. The CDR3 bases are TGTGCCAGCTCAGAAGGACTAGCGGGAGTCGGCTCCTACAATGAGCAGTTCTTC.

V usage is TRBV3-1 (or the pseudogene TRBV3-2) and J usage is TRBJ2-2, with D maybe TRBD1 (5 bases). The CDR3 is 16 residues long. In germline, CDR1 is LGHDT, CDR2 YNNKEL (reference sequence). Trimming stripped 1 base from V and 0 bases from J, with 9 bases between. CDR3 bases: TGTGCCAGCAGCCAAGCTCTGGGGCCGAACACCGGGGAGCTGTTTTTT. Amino acids: CASSQALGPNTGELFF.

V and J are TRBV3-1 (or the pseudogene TRBV3-2) and TRBJ2-2, with TRBD1 matching 7 bases. The V gene's germline CDR1 is LGHDT and CDR2 YNNKEL (reference sequence). The CDR3 consists of 14 residues. J was trimmed by 4 bases and V by 4 bases; bases with no gene match: 3. CDR3 coding DNA: TGTGCCAGCAGCCCCGGGACAGTCACCGGGGAGCTGTTTTTT. Amino acid sequence: CASSPGTVTGELFF.

The chain employs TRBV12-2 and TRBJ1-3; the D call in the table, TRBD1, was not verified against the DNA. TRBV12-2 is a pseudogene. The CDR3 sequence is 17 residues long. Here the CDR3 reads CASRPRTGSISGNTIYF. For the CDR3, the DNA is TGTGCAAGTCGCCCACGGACAGGGTCAATCTCTGGAAACACCATATATTTT.

This sequence joins TRBV7-8 and TRBJ2-3; 10 bases map to TRBD2. J was trimmed by 0 bases and V by 5 bases; bases with no gene match: 8. Germline values: CDR1 SGHVS, CDR2 FQNEAQ. The CDR3 spans 17 residues. The CDR3 region has the DNA TGTGCCAGCAGCCCTTCTAGCGGGAGCCCGAGCACAGATACGCAGTATTTT. It encodes CASSPSSGSPSTDTQYF. Combining the CDR3 with reference TRBV7-8 and TRBJ2-3 gives the whole variable domain GAGVSQSPRYKVAKRGQDVALRCDPISGHVSLFWYQQALGQGPEFLTYFQNEAQLDKSGLPSDRFFAERPEGSVSTLKIQRTQQEDSAVYLCASSPSSGSPSTDTQYFGPGTRLTVL.

The V call is TRBV2, the J call TRBJ2-2; tentatively, D is TRBD1 (5 bases). Germline CDR1 and CDR2: SNHLY and FYNNEI. Trimming cost V 4 bases and J 8 bases, with 11 bases left between them. The CDR3 is made up of 13 amino acids. The CDR3 DNA follows: TGTGCCAGCAGTGTTCAGGGAACTGGGGAGCTGTTTTTT. As protein: CASSVQGTGELFF.

This clone occurred once. The chain combines TRBV24-1 with TRBJ2-1, with D possibly being TRBD1 (5 bases). Germline V gene lookup returns CDR1 KGHDR and CDR2 SFDVKD. Between the trimmed V and J ends, which lost 3 bases and 9 bases, there was a span of 11 bases. This CDR3 has 13 residues. The CDR3 DNA is TGTGCCACCAGTGATGACCCTAGGGGTGAGCAGTTCTTC. Amino acids: CATSDDPRGEQFF.

A few counts support this clone. V gene TRBV2 combines with J gene TRBJ2-1; 10 nucleotides agree with TRBD1. Germline assignment: CDR1 SNHLY and CDR2 FYNNEI. With V trimmed by 3 bases and J by 5 bases, 1 base remained unmatched. The CDR3 loop spans 14 amino acids. DNA of the CDR3: TGTGCCAGCAGTGATGGGACAGGGGACAATGAGCAGTTCTTC. Protein: CASSDGTGDNEQFF.

This rearrangement joins TRBV9 to TRBJ2-6, with D perhaps matching TRBD1 (5 bases). V gave up 0 bases and J gave up 2 bases, with 12 bases separating them. Germline assignment: CDR1 SGDLS and CDR2 YYNGEE. The CDR3 covers 17 residues. The CDR3 reads CASSVDFRAPGANVLTF. DNA of the CDR3: TGTGCCAGCAGCGTAGATTTCAGGGCCCCTGGGGCCAACGTCCTGACTTTC.

The chain uses TRBV10-3 and TRBJ1-3; D not resolved. V was shortened by 2 bases and J by 5 bases, with 10 bases between the two germline ends. The CDR3 loop spans 14 amino acids. The germline gives CDR1 ENHRY, CDR2 SYGVKD. CDR3 in DNA: TGTGCCATCAGTGAGAGGCAGGAAAGAAACACCATATATTTT. Its translation is CAISERQERNTIYF.

This chain joins TRBV6-5 and TRBJ2-2, with a possible D match to TRBD2 (6 bases). Per the germline V gene, CDR1 is MNHEY and CDR2 is SVGAGI. Trimming left V 6 bases short and J 5 bases short, with 13 bases between. The CDR3 is 14 amino acids. The CDR3 here is CASRADAGTGELFF. The CDR3, as DNA: TGTGCCAGCAGGGCAGACGCGGGAACCGGGGAGCTGTTTTTT.

The table lists this clone with a count of one. The chain links TRBV6-5 to TRBJ1-6; 7 positions agree with TRBD1. Germline CDR1 and CDR2: MNHEY and SVGAGI. The CDR3 spans 14 residues. The J segment lost 8 bases and the V segment lost 6 bases, leaving 7 bases of the junction unmatched. CDR3 in amino acids: CASSRDSPDSPLHF. The CDR3 coding sequence is TGTGCCAGCAGCCGGGACAGTCCTGATTCACCCCTCCACTTT.

V usage is TRBV5-1 and J usage is TRBJ2-5; 10 bases are shared with TRBD2. The CDR3 consists of 18 residues. Germline lookup yields CDR1 SGHRS and CDR2 YFSETQ. V was pared by 1 base and J by 3 bases, with 12 bases of the junction left unmatched. The CDR3, as DNA: TGCGCCAGCAGCTTGATTCTCCGGAGCGGGAGGGAAAAAGAGACCCAGTACTTC. Protein product: CASSLILRSGREKETQYF.

The chain is built from TRBV1 and TRBJ1-2. TRBV1 is listed as a pseudogene. CDR3 length: 13 amino acids. CDR3 in amino acids: CTSSQRDCYGYTF. The CDR3 DNA reads TGCACCAGCAGCCAAAGGGACTGCTATGGCTACACCTTC.

This rearrangement joins TRBV3-1 (or the pseudogene TRBV3-2) to TRBJ2-7; D is possibly TRBD1 (6 bases). Germline-derived CDR1 and CDR2 are LGHDT and YNNKEL (reference sequence). The CDR3 spans 13 residues. Trimming shortened V by 5 bases and J by 7 bases, and 15 bases separated the two germline ends. CDR3 region: CASSFTGTGEQYF. DNA for the CDR3: TGTGCCAGCAGCTTCACAGGGACGGGAGAGCAGTACTTC.

The chain links TRBV7-9 to TRBJ2-5; 8 bases are shared with TRBD2. Germline V gene data show CDR1 as SEHNR and CDR2 as FQNEAQ (reference sequence). J lost 1 base, V lost 5 bases, and 6 bases had no gene match. The CDR3 runs 15 residues. The CDR3 loop reads CASSTTLAGQETQYF. The CDR3 nucleotides are TGTGCCAGCAGCACCACGCTAGCGGGCCAAGAGACCCAGTACTTC.

The chain employs TRBV28 and TRBJ2-7; maybe TRBD1 (7 bases). The CDR3 totals 15 residues. Deletions cut 1 base from V and 3 bases from J, with 13 bases between. CDR1 and CDR2 from the germline V gene are MDHEN and SYDVKM. CDR3 bases: TGTGCCAGCAGTTTATATCGGCAGGGGGGCTACGAGCAGTACTTC. Amino acids: CASSLYRQGGYEQYF.

The chain employs TRBV6-1 and TRBJ1-4; D ambiguous. Germline-derived CDR1 and CDR2 are MNHNS and SASEGT. V lost 2 bases and J lost 12, with 10 bases in between. The CDR3 runs to 12 residues. CDR3 nucleotide sequence: TGTGCCAGCAGTGAATCGAGGCTACAACTGTTTTTT. It encodes CASSESRLQLFF.

A word on this clone: This sample also contains other DNA sequences that code for the same CDR3. This chain's CDR3 is CASSPGTGYEQYF. In nucleotides, the CDR3 is TGTGCCAGCTCACCAGGGACAGGCTACGAGCAGTACTTC. The chain employs TRBV18 and TRBJ2-7; 8 bases fit TRBD1. J lost 3 bases, V lost 2 bases, and 0 bases had no gene match. The CDR3 is made up of 13 amino acids. CDR1 and CDR2 from the germline V gene are KGHSH and LQKENI. Variable domain in full (rest from reference TRBV18 and TRBJ2-7): NAGVMQNPRHLVRRRGQEARLRCSPMKGHSHVYWYRQLPEEGLKFMVYLQKENIIDESGMPKERFSAEFPKEGPSILRIQQVVRGDSAAYFCASSPGTGYEQYFGPGTRLTVT.

The rearrangement uses TRBV5-1 and TRBJ2-1; 8 nucleotides line up with TRBD2. Germline values: CDR1 SGHRS, CDR2 YFSETQ. The CDR3 spans 16 residues. V gave up 0 bases and J gave up 7 bases; unmatched junction bases: 9. CDR3 loop: CASSLVASGLSNEQFF. In DNA form, the CDR3 reads TGCGCCAGCAGCTTGGTGGCTAGCGGGCTCTCGAATGAGCAGTTCTTC.

The V and J genes are TRBV4-3 and TRBJ2-7, with 7 nucleotides matching TRBD2. The germline V gene encodes CDR1 LGHNA and CDR2 YSLEER. The CDR3 sequence is 15 residues long. V lost 1 base and J lost 0; bases outside the gene matches: 3. CDR3 region: CASSQGERGSYEQYF. The CDR3 bases are TGCGCCAGCAGCCAAGGGGAGCGGGGCTCCTACGAGCAGTACTTC.